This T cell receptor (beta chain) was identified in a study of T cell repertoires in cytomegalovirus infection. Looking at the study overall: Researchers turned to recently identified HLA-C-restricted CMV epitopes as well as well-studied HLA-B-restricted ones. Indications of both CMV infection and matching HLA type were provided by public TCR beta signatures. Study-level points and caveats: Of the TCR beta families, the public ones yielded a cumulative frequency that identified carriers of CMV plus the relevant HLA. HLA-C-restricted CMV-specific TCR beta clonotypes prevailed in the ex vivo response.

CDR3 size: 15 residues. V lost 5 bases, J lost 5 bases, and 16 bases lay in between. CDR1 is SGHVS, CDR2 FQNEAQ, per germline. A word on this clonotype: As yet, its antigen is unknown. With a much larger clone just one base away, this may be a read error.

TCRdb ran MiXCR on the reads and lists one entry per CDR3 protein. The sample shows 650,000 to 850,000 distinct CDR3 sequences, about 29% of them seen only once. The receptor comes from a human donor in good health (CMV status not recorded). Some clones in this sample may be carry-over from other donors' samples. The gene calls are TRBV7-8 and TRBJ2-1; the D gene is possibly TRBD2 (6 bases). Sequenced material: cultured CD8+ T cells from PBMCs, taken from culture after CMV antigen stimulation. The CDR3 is CASSRYGEENNEQFF. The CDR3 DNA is TGTGCCAGCAGCAGATACGGGGAGGAGAACAATGAGCAGTTCTTC.